This T cell receptor beta chain is drawn from a study of CD4+ T cells in melanoma. Comment on this clone: Its antigen is still unknown.

Whole-study findings and limits: Diverse differentiation states were reported for melanoma neoantigen-specific CD4+ T cells.

The germline CDR1 and CDR2 sequences are SGDLS and YYNGEE. The CDR3 is 16 residues long. Unmatched junction bases numbered 6, after V lost 0 bases and J lost 2 bases. Measured with immunoSEQ multiplex PCR; TCRdb has only the in-frame clones, and not every one. The table records about 50,000 clones, 89% of them present only once. The source of this sequence is a human donor with melanoma. This chain joins TRBV9 and TRBJ2-3; 7 positions match TRBD2. Sequencing was done on a sample of peripheral blood. For the CDR3, the DNA is TGTGCCAGCAGCGTAGCGTTAGCGGGTTCCACAGATACGCAGTATTTT. Its translation is CASSVALAGSTDTQYF. The whole variable domain, filled in from reference TRBV9 and TRBJ2-3, reads DSGVTQTPKHLITATGQRVTLRCSPRSGDLSVYWYQQSLDQGLQFLIQYYNGEERAKGNILERFSAQQFPDLHSELNLSSLELGDSALYFCASSVALAGSTDTQYFGPGTRLTVL.